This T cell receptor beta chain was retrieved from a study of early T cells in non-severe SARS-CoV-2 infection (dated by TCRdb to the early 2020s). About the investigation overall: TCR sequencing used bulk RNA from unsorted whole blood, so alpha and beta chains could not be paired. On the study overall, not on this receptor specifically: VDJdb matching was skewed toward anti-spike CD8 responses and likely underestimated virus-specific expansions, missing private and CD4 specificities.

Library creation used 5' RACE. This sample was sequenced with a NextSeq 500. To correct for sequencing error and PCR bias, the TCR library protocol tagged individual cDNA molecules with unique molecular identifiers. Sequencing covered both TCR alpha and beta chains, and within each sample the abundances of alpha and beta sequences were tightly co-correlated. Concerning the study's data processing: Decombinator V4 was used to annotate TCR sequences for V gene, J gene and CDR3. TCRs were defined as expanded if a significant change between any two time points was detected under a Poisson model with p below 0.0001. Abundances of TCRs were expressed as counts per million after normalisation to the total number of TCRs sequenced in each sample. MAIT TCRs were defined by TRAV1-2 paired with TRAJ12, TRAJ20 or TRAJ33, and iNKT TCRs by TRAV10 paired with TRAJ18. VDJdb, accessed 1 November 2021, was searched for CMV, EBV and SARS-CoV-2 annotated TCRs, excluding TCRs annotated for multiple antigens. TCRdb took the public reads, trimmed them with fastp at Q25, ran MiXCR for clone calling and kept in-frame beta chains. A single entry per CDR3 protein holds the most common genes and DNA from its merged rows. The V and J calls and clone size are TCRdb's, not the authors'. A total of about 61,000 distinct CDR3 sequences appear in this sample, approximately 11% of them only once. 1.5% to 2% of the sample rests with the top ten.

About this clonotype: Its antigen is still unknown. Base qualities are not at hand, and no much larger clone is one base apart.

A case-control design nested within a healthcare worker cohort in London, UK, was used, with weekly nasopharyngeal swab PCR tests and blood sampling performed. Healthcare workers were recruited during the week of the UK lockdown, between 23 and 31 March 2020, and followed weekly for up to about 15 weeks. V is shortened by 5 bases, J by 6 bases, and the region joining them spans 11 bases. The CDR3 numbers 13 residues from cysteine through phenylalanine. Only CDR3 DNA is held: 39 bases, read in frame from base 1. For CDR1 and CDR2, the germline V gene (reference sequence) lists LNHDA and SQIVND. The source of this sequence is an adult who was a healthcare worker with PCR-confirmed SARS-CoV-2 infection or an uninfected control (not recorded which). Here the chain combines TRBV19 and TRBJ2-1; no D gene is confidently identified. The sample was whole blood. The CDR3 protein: CASSSLASNEQFF. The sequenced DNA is TGTGCCAGTAGTTCACTCGCTAGCAATGAGCAGTTCTTC.